Here is one TCR beta chain with its context. Its target is not known. The data stem from a study of T-cell memory formation after mild COVID-19. From the 5' RACE reads, TCRdb called clonotypes with MiXCR, one entry per CDR3 protein. Altogether roughly 89,000 distinct CDR3 sequences are present, less than 15% being singletons, with the ten largest covering under 45%. The CDR3 extends over 14 amino acids. CDR1 is MGHDK, CDR2 SYGVNS, per germline. The V gene end was trimmed by 8 bases and the J gene end by 3 bases; junction bases not matched to a gene: 5. Points from the study as a whole: Pre-infection memory harbored some responding clones, suggesting cross-reactive memory joined.

The chain employs TRBV25-1 and TRBJ2-1; 9 nucleotides match TRBD1. The receptor was isolated from a man aged 18 to 29 who had mild COVID-19 (a few samples of this study predate the infection). Cell type and time point are not known. Sequences were obtained from PBMCs or a T cell subset sorted from them (not recorded which). The CDR3 here is CASRTGGFYNEQFF. Written as DNA, the CDR3 is TGTGCCAGCCGTACAGGGGGCTTCTACAATGAGCAGTTCTTC.